This TCR beta chain was captured in a study of CD4 T cells in relation to SARS-CoV-2 and coronaviruses. Across the whole study: Negative control cultures got HIV-1 Nef peptides or no peptide. Study-level results: Samples before the pandemic and after infection were not matched within any donor.

Per germline, CDR1 MGHRA and CDR2 YSYEKL. The CDR3 loop spans 15 amino acids. Trimming at V came to 2 bases and at J to 3 bases, leaving 4 bases not matched to a gene. Before the COVID-19 pandemic, during about 2011-2019, CD4+ T cells were taken from unexposed donors. After less than 11 days of culture, CD4+ T cells were isolated. Testing used SARS-CoV-2 S/N and four cold-coronavirus spikes on unexposed-donor CD4+ T cells, cells permitting. On days 3 and 7, cultures got half fresh IL-2 medium. This clone was recorded a few times. The target antigen is unknown. Generated by immunoSEQ multiplex PCR, the TCRdb table keeps only in-frame clones and is missing some. This table has more than 20,000 clones, roughly 70% appearing once.

This chain links TRBV4-1 with TRBJ1-2; 9 nucleotides match TRBD1. This clonotype originated in a human donor in good health. The material sequenced was CD4+ T cells from PBMCs, cultured in vitro. The CDR3 spells CASSQPTGGDYGYTF. In DNA, the CDR3 is TGCGCCAGCAGCCAACCCACAGGGGGCGACTATGGCTACACCTTC.